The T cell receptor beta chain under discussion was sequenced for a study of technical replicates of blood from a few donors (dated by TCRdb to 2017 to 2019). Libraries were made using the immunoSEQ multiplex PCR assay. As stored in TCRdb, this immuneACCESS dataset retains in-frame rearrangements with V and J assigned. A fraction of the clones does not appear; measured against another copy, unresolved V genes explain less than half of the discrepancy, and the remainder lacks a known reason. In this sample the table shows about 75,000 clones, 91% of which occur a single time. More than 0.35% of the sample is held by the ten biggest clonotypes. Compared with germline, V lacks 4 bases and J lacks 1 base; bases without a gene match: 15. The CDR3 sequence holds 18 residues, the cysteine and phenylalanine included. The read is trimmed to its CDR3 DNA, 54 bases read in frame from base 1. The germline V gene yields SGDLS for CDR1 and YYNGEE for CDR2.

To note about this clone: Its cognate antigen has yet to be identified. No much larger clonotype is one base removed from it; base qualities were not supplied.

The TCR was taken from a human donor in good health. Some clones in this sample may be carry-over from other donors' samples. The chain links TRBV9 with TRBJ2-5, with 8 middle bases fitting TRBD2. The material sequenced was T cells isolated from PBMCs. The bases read TGTGCCAGCAGCCTAGTTGACGCGGGGGGTAACCGCCAAGAGACCCAGTACTTC. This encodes CASSLVDAGGNRQETQYF.